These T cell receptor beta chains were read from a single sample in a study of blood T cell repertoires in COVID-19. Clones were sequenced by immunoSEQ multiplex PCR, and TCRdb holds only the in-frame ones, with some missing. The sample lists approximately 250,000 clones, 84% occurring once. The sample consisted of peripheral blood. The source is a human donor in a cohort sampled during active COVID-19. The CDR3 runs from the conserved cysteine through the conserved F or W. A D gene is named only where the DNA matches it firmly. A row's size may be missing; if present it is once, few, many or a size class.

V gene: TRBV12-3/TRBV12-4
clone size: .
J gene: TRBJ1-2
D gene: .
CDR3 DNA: TGTGCCAGCAGTTTAGTCTCGGGAAATGGCTACACCTTC
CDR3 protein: CASSLVSGNGYTF

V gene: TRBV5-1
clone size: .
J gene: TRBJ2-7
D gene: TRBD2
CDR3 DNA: TGCGCCAGCAGCTTGAGCCAACCTAGTGGACTAGCGGGAGTTAGCTACGAGCAGTACTTC
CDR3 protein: CASSLSQPSGLAGVSYEQYF

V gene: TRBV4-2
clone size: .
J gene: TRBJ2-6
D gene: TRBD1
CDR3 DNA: TGTGCCAGCAGCCAAGATAGAGGGACAGGGGGCTATGGGGCCAACGTCCTGACTTTC
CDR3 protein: CASSQDRGTGGYGANVLTF

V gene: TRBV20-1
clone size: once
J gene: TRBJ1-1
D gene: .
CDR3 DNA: TGCAGTGCCCTGGACACACCGCTGGCTTTCTTT
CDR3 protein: CSALDTPLAFF

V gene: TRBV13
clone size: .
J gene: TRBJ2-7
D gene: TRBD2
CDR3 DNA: TGTGCCAGCAGCACTAGCGGGTACTACGAGCAGTACTTC
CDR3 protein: CASSTSGYYEQYF

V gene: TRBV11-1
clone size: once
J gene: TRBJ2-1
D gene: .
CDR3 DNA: TGTGCCAGCAGCTCCCTAGGGGATGAGCAGTTCTTC
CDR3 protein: CASSSLGDEQFF

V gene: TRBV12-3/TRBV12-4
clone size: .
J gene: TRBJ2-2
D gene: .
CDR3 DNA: TGTGCCAGCAGCCAGGGGCTCGGGGAGCTGTTTTTT
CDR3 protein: CASSQGLGELFF

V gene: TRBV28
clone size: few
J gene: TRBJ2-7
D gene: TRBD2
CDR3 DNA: TGTGCCAGCAGTTCATTAGCGGGGGGACTATACGAGCAGTACTTC
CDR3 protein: CASSSLAGGLYEQYF

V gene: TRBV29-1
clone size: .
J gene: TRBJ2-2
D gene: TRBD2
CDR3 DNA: TGCAGCGCCGGGAGGGCCGGAACCGGGGAGCTGTTTTTT
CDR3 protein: CSAGRAGTGELFF

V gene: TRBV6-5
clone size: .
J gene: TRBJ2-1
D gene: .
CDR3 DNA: TGTGCCAGCAGCTTTCTCACGGATGAGCAGTTCTTC
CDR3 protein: CASSFLTDEQFF

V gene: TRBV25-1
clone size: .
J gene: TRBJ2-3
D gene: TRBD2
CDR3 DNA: TGTGCCAGCAGAAAGTGGACTAGCGGGATGGAGACAGATACGCAGTATTTT
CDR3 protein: CASRKWTSGMETDTQYF

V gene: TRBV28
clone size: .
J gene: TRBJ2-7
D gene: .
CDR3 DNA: TGTGCCAGCAACCAGGGCCCTACGTACTACGAGCAGTACTTC
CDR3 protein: CASNQGPTYYEQYF

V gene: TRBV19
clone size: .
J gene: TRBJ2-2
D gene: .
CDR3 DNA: TGTGCCAGTAGTATTGTCGGCAGGTATAAGACCGGGGAGCTGTTTTTT
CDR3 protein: CASSIVGRYKTGELFF

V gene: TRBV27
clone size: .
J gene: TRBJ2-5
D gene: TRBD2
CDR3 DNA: TGTGCCAGCAGCCGGGCAGCGGGAGTTTCAGAGACCCAGTACTTC
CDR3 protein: CASSRAAGVSETQYF

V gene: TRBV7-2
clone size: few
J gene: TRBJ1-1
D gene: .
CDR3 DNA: TGTGCCAGCAGCCCTAAAATAGAAGCTTTCTTT
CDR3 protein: CASSPKIEAFF

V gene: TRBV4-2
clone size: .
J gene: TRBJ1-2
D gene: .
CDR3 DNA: TGTGCCAGCAGCCAAGTGGGGGGGCAGGGGCCCAACTATGGCTACACCTTC
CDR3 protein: CASSQVGGQGPNYGYTF

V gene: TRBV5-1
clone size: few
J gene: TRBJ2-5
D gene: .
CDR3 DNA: TGCGCCAGCAGCTCCTTCGGGGAAAACCAAGAGACCCAGTACTTC
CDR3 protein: CASSSFGENQETQYF

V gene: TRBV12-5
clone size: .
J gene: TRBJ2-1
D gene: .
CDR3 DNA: TGTGCTAGTGGTTTGGTATCAGGAACAGGCGGTGGAGAGCAGTTCTTC
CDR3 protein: CASGLVSGTGGGEQFF

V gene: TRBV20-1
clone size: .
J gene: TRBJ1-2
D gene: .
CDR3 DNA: TGCAGTGCTACGGGGGATCATGGCTACACCTTC
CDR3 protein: CSATGDHGYTF

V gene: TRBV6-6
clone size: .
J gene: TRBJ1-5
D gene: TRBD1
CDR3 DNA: TGTGCCAGCAGTCCCAGGACAGGGGGCGCGGGCAATCAGCCCCAGCATTTT
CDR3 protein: CASSPRTGGAGNQPQHF

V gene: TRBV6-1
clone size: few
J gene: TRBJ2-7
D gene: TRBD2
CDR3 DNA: TGTGCCAGTAGTGAAAGGTTGTCGGCGGGAGTAGGCGAGCAGTACTTC
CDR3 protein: CASSERLSAGVGEQYF

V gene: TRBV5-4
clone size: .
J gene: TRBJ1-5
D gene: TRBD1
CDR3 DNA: TGTGCCAGCAGCAGACAGGGGAACAGTCAGCCCCAGCATTTT
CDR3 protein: CASSRQGNSQPQHF

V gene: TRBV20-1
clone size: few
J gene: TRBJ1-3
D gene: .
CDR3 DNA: TGCAGTGCTAGTGTGGCAGGGTCGGACACCATATATTTT
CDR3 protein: CSASVAGSDTIYF

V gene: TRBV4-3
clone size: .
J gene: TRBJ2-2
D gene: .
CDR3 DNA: TGCGCCAGCAGCCTCGAACCTAGGAACACCGGGGAGCTGTTTTTT
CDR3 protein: CASSLEPRNTGELFF

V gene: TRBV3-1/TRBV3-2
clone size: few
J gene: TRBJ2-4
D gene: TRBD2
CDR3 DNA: TGTGCCAGCAGCACACTAGCGGGAGCCAAAAACATTCAGTACTTC
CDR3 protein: CASSTLAGAKNIQYF

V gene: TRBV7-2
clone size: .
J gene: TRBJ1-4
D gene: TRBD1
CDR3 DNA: TGTGCCAGCGGACCACAGGGGGCGGGTGAAAAACTGTTTTTT
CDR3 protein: CASGPQGAGEKLFF

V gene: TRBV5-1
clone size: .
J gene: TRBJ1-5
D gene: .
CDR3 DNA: TGCGCCAGCAGCGCGGGGGGACCTGGCAATCAGCCCCAGCATTTT
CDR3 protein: CASSAGGPGNQPQHF

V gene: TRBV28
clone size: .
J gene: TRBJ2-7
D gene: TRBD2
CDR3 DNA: TGTGCCACCCGGGGGGGCTTGCGGGAGCAGTACTTC
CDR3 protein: CATRGGLREQYF

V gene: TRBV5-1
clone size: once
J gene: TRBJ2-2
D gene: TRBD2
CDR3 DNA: TGCGCCAGCGATCGGGGGGGCAATACCGGGGAGCTGTTTTTT
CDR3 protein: CASDRGGNTGELFF

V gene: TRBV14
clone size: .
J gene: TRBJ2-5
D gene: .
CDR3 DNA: TGTGCCAGCAGCCAGGGAGTTACCCAGTACTTC
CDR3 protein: CASSQGVTQYF

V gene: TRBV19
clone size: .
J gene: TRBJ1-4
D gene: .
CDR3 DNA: TGTGCCAGTAGTATAGTAAATGGCATTAATGAAAAACTGTTTTTT
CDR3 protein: CASSIVNGINEKLFF

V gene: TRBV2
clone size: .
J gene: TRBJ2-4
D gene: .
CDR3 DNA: TGTGCCAGCAGTGAAGTTGGCGGTTTACACAAAAACATTCAGTACTTC
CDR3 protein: CASSEVGGLHKNIQYF

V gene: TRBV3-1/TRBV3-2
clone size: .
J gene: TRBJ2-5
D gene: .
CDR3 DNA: TGTGCCAGCAGCCACAGGGGAGAGACCCAGTACTTC
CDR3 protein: CASSHRGETQYF

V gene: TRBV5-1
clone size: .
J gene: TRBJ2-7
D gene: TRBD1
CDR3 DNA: TGCGCCAGCACCCAGACAGGGGCCTCCTACGAGCAGTACTTC
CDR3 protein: CASTQTGASYEQYF

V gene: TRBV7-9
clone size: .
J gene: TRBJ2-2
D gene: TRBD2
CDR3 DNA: TGTGCCAGCTTGCGGGGGGCCGAGACCGGGGAGCTGTTTTTT
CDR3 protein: CASLRGAETGELFF

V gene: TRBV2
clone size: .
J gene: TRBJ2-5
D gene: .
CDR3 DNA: TGTGCCTCCCAACAGGGTCCGGGGGAGACCCAGTACTTC
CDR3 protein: CASQQGPGETQYF

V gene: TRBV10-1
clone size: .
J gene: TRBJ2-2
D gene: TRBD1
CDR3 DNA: TGCGCCAGCAGTGAGCGGACAGGGGCGAACACCGGGGAGCTGTTTTTT
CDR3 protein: CASSERTGANTGELFF

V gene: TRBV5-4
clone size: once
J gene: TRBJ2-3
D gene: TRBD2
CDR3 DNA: TGTGCCAGCAGCTTGGGTGCGGGGGGGCTCTCTTCCCTAGCTACGCAGTATTTT
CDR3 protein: CASSLGAGGLSSLATQYF

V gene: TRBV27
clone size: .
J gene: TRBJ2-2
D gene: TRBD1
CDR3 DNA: TGTGCCAGCAGTTTAGAACAGGGGATATTTCGGGAGCTGTTTTTT
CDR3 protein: CASSLEQGIFRELFF

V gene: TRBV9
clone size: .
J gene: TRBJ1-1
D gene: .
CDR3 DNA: TGTGCCAGCGGAGGGAACACTGAAGCTTTCTTT
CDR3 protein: CASGGNTEAFF

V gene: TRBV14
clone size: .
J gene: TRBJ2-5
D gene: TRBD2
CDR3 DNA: TGTGCCAGCAGCCAAGCGCTAGCGGGAGAGACCCAGTACTTC
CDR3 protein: CASSQALAGETQYF

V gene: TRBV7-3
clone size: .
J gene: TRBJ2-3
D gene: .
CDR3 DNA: TGTGCCAGCAGTCCGAGCACAGATACGCAGTATTTT
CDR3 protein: CASSPSTDTQYF

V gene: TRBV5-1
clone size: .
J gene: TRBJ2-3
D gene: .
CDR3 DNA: TGCGCCAGCAGCCTCAGGGGAGTGAGAACAGATACGCAGTATTTT
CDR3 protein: CASSLRGVRTDTQYF

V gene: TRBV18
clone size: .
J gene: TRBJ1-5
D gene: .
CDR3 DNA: TGTGCCAGCTCACAGCAATTTAGCAATCAGCCCCAGCATTTT
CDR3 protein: CASSQQFSNQPQHF

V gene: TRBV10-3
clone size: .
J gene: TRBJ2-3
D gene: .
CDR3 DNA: TGTGCCATCAGTGCCGGGAATTGGGGAGATACGCAGTATTTT
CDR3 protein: CAISAGNWGDTQYF

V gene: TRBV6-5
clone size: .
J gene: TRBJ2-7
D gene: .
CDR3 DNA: TGTGCCAGCACCTGGACAGCCTACGAGCAGTACTTC
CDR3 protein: CASTWTAYEQYF

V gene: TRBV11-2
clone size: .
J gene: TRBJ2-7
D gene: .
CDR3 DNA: TGTGCCAGCAGCTTAGGGGTCCAGGGGCCGCCAGGTAACGAGCAGTACTTC
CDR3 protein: CASSLGVQGPPGNEQYF

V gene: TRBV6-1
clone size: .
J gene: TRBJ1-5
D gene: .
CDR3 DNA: TGTGCCAGCAGTGAAGCAGGGGCGTCTAGCAATCAGCCCCAGCATTTT
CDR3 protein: CASSEAGASSNQPQHF

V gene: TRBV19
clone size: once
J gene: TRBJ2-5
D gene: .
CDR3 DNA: TGTGCCAGTAGTATAGGGGGCGGGACGCAAGAGACCCAGTACTTC
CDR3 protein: CASSIGGGTQETQYF

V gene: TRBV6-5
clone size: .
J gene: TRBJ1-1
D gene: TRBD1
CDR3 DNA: TGTGCCAGCAGCTCCCACGGACAGGGTGCTTTCTTT
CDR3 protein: CASSSHGQGAFF

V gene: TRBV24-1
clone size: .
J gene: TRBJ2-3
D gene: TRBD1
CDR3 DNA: TGTGCCACCAGGGGGACAGGGAGTAATACGCAGTATTTT
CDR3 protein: CATRGTGSNTQYF

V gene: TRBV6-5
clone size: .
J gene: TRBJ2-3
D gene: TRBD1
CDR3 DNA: TGTGCCAGCAGTTCCGGGACAGGGGACACAGATACGCAGTATTTT
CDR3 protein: CASSSGTGDTDTQYF

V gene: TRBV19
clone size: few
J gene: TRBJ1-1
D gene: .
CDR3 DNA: TGTGCCAGTCCTCCGGGGGGGCCTGAAGCTTTCTTT
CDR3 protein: CASPPGGPEAFF

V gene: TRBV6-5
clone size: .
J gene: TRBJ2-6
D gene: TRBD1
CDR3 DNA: TGTGCCAGCAGCCCCGGGACAGAGGCCAACGTCCTGACTTTC
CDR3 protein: CASSPGTEANVLTF

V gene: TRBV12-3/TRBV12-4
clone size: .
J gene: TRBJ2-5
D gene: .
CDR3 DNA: TGTGCCAGCAGTTTACGGGGCCAAGAGACCCAGTACTTC
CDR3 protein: CASSLRGQETQYF